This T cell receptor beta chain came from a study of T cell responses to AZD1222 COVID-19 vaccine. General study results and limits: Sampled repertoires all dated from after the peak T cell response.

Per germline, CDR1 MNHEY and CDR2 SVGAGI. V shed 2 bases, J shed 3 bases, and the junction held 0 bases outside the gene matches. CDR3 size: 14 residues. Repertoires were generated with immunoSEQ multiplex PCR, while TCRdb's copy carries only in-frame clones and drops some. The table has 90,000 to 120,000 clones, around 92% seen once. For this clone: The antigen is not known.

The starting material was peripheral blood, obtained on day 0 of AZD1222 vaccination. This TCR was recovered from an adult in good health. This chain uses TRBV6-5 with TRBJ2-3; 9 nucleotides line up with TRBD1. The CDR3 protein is CASSYGTGTDTQYF. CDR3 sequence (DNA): TGTGCCAGCAGTTACGGGACAGGGACAGATACGCAGTATTTT.